These T cell receptor beta chains were read from a single sample in a study of blood T cell repertoires in COVID-19. Method: immunoSEQ multiplex PCR; TCRdb's copy keeps in-frame clones and lacks some. Of roughly 60,000 clones in the sample, over 75% were seen once. The specimen was peripheral blood. The receptors come from a man older than 75 with acute or convalescent COVID-19. CDR3s include the opening cysteine and the closing phenylalanine or tryptophan. The D gene is left open where the match is weak. Expanded clones get a size class; other rows say once, few or many, or leave the size out.

J gene | V gene | clone size | D gene | CDR3 protein | CDR3 DNA
TRBJ2-2 | TRBV11-2 | once | NA | CASSLWRSTGELFF | TGTGCCAGCAGCTTGTGGCGGAGCACCGGGGAGCTGTTTTTT
TRBJ1-5 | TRBV3-1/TRBV3-2 | NA | NA | CASSQDPYQPQHF | TGTGCCAGCAGCCAAGATCCTTATCAGCCCCAGCATTTT
TRBJ2-1 | TRBV6-5 | NA | NA | CASSDSRLRVDGQFF | TGTGCCAGCAGTGACTCCCGGTTACGGGTGGATGGGCAGTTCTTC
TRBJ2-7 | TRBV19 | NA | NA | CASSTGYEQYF | TGTGCCAGTAGTACGGGCTACGAGCAGTACTTC
TRBJ2-2 | TRBV11-2 | NA | NA | CASSETPGLNTGELFF | TGTGCCAGCAGCGAGACCCCAGGGTTGAACACCGGGGAGCTGTTTTTT
TRBJ2-3 | TRBV19 | few | TRBD2 | CASGRGARDTQYF | TGTGCCAGTGGGCGGGGGGCCAGAGATACGCAGTATTTT
TRBJ2-7 | TRBV27 | NA | NA | CASRPRGSPYEQYF | TGTGCCAGCAGGCCAAGGGGCTCTCCCTACGAGCAGTACTTC
TRBJ2-7 | TRBV18 | NA | TRBD2 | CASSQQNLAGTHEQYF | TGTGCCAGCTCACAACAAAATCTAGCGGGCACCCACGAGCAGTACTTC
TRBJ1-6 | TRBV4-1 | NA | NA | CASSQALDGSPLHF | TGCGCCAGCAGCCAGGCCCTCGATGGTTCACCCCTCCACTTT
TRBJ2-5 | TRBV15 | NA | TRBD2 | CATSPAGGETQYF | TGTGCCACCAGCCCAGCCGGGGGGGAGACCCAGTACTTC
TRBJ1-2 | TRBV10-2 | NA | NA | CASSERGNHLNYGYTF | TGCGCCAGCAGTGAGAGGGGTAACCACCTTAACTATGGCTACACCTTC
TRBJ1-1 | TRBV12-3/TRBV12-4 | few | NA | CASSLDRREAFF | TGTGCCAGCAGTTTAGACAGGAGAGAAGCTTTCTTT
TRBJ1-1 | TRBV20-1 | NA | NA | CSASSGFEMNTEAFF | TGCAGTGCTAGTTCGGGATTTGAGATGAACACTGAAGCTTTCTTT
TRBJ1-1 | TRBV3-1/TRBV3-2 | NA | NA | CASRQLGGEAFF | TGTGCCAGCAGACAATTGGGGGGAGAAGCTTTCTTT
TRBJ1-1 | TRBV9 | NA | NA | CASSGRAGSTEAFF | TGTGCCAGCAGCGGGCGGGCGGGAAGCACTGAAGCTTTCTTT
TRBJ2-3 | TRBV5-1 | once | TRBD1 | CASSPRQGSSTDTQYF | TGCGCCAGCAGCCCGCGACAGGGGTCGAGCACAGATACGCAGTATTTT
TRBJ1-4 | TRBV7-2 | NA | TRBD1 | CASSFEAGGVKLFF | TGTGCCAGCAGCTTTGAGGCAGGGGGCGTAAAACTGTTTTTT
TRBJ1-2 | TRBV3-1/TRBV3-2 | NA | NA | CASSQRGSGAHGYTF | TGTGCCAGCAGCCAGAGGGGGTCAGGGGCCCATGGCTACACCTTC
TRBJ2-3 | TRBV18 | NA | NA | CASSPNRDTDQYF | TGTGCCAGCTCACCAAACCGGGACACTGATCAGTATTTT
TRBJ2-1 | TRBV2 | NA | TRBD2 | CASRPGGVAGGSSYNEQFF | TGTGCCAGCCGACCCGGGGGCGTAGCGGGGGGGTCTAGCTACAATGAGCAGTTCTTC
TRBJ2-7 | TRBV6-5 | few | NA | CASSVNNYEQYF | TGTGCCAGCAGCGTTAACAACTACGAGCAGTACTTC
TRBJ1-6 | TRBV3-1/TRBV3-2 | NA | NA | CASSARDTYNSPLHF | TGTGCCAGCAGCGCCCGGGACACCTATAATTCACCCCTCCACTTT
TRBJ2-1 | TRBV19 | once | NA | CASSIRRSSYNEQFF | TGTGCCAGTAGTATCAGGAGGAGCTCCTACAATGAGCAGTTCTTC
TRBJ1-2 | TRBV2 | NA | NA | CASKAEANYGYTF | TGTGCCAGCAAGGCTGAGGCTAACTATGGCTACACCTTC
TRBJ1-1 | TRBV11-2 | NA | NA | CASSLVGSETEAFF | TGTGCCAGCAGCTTAGTAGGTTCGGAGACTGAAGCTTTCTTT
TRBJ2-5 | TRBV19 | NA | NA | CASSVQGQETQYF | TGTGCCAGTAGTGTGCAGGGACAAGAGACCCAGTACTTC
TRBJ2-7 | TRBV7-8 | medium-sized | TRBD2 | CASSFLLAGGPLTYEQYF | TGTGCCAGCAGCTTCTTACTAGCGGGGGGCCCCCTCACCTACGAGCAGTACTTC
TRBJ1-1 | TRBV19 | NA | NA | CASTTGYVTEAFF | TGTGCCAGTACCACAGGTTACGTCACTGAAGCTTTCTTT